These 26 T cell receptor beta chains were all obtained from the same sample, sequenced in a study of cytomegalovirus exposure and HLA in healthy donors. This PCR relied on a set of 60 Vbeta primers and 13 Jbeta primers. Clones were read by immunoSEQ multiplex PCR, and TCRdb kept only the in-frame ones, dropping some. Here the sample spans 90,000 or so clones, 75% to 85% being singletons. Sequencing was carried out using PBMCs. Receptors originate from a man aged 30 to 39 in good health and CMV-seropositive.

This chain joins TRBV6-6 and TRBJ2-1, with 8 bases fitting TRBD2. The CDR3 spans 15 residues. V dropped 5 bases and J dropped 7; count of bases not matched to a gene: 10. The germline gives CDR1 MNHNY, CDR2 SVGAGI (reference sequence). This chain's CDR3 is CASSRRAGGGNEQFF. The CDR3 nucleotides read TGTGCCAGCAGTAGACGGGCGGGAGGTGGGAATGAGCAGTTCTTC.

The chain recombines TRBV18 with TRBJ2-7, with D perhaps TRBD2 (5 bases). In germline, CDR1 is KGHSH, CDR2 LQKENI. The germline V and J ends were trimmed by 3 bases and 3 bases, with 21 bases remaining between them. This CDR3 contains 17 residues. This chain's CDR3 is CASSPPSGKASRYEQYF. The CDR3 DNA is TGTGCCAGCTCACCGCCTTCCGGGAAGGCTAGTCGCTACGAGCAGTACTTC.

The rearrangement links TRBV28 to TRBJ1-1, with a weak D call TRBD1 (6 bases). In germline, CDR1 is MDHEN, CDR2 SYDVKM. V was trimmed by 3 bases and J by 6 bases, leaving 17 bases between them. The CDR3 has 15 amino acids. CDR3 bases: TGTGCCAGCAGTTTGGACACAGGGTTTGGGGCTGAAGCTTTCTTT. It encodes CASSLDTGFGAEAFF.

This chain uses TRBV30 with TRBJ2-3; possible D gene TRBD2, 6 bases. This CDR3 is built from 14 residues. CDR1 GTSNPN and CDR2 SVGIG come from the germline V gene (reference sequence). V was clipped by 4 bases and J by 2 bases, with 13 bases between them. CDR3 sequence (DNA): TGTGCCTGGACCCCCGGGACTGTCACAGATACGCAGTATTTT. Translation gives CAWTPGTVTDTQYF.

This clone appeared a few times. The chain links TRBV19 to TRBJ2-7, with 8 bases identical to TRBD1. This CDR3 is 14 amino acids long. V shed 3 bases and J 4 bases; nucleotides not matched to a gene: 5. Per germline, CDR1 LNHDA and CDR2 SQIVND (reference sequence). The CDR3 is CASSIGTGLYEQYF. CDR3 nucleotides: TGTGCCAGTAGTATCGGGACAGGTTTATACGAGCAGTACTTC.

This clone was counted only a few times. As DNA, the CDR3 is TGTGCCAGCAGCTTAGTCGATGGCCCCGAAAACATTCAGTACTTC. It yields the protein CASSLVDGPENIQYF. The rearrangement joins TRBV7-2 to TRBJ2-4; D remains ambiguous. CDR3 length: 15 residues. CDR1 is SGHTA and CDR2 is FQGNSA in the germline V gene. V was shortened by 1 base and J by 5 bases, with 12 bases between the two germline ends.

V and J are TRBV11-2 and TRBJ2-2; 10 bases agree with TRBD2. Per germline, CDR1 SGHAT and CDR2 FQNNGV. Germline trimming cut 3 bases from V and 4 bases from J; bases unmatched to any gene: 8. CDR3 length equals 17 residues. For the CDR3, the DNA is TGTGCCAGCAGCTTCCCAACTAGCGGGATTTTCACCGGGGAGCTGTTTTTT. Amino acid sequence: CASSFPTSGIFTGELFF.

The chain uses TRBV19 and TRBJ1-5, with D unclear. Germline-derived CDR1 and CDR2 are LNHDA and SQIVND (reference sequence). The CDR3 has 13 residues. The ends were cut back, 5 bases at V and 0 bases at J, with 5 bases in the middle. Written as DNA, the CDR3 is TGTGCCAGTAGTGCGGATAGCAATCAGCCCCAGCATTTT. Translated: CASSADSNQPQHF.

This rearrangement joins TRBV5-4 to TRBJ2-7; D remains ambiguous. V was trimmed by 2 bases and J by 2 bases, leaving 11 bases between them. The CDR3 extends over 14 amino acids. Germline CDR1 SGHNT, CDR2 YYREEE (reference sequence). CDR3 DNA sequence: TGTGCCAGCAGCTTCCGGTCTCACCCCTACGAGCAGTACTTC. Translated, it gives CASSFRSHPYEQYF.

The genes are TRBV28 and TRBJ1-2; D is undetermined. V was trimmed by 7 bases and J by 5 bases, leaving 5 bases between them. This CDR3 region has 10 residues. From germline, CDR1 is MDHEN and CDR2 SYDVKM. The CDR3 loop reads CASNKYGYTF. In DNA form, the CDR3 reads TGTGCCAGCAACAAGTATGGCTACACCTTC.

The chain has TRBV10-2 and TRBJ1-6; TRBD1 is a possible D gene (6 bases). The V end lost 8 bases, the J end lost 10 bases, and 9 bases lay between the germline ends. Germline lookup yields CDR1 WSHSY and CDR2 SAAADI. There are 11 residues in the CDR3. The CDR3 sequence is CASSRGSPLHF. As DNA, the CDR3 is TGCGCCAGCTCCAGGGGCTCACCCCTCCACTTT.

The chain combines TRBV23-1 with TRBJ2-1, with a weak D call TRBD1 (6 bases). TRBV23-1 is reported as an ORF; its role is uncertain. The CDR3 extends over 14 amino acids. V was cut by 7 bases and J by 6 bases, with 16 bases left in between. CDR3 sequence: CASKRSPTGNEQFF. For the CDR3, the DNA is TGCGCCAGCAAGAGGAGCCCGACAGGCAATGAGCAGTTCTTC.

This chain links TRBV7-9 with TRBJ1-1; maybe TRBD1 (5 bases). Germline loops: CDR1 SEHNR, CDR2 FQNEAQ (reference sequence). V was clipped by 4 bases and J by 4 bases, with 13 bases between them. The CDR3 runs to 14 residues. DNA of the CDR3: TGTGCCAGCAGCTGGACGGGGGTCAGCACTGAAGCTTTCTTT. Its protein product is CASSWTGVSTEAFF.

The CDR3 is CASSHGNQPQHF. The CDR3, as DNA: TGTGCCAGCAGCCACGGTAATCAGCCCCAGCATTTT. The chain combines TRBV9 with TRBJ1-5, with no clear D. The CDR3 is 12 residues long. The V end lost 4 bases, the J end lost 4 bases, and 6 bases lay between the germline ends. The germline gives CDR1 SGDLS, CDR2 YYNGEE. Supplemented by reference TRBV9 and TRBJ1-5, the full variable domain reads DSGVTQTPKHLITATGQRVTLRCSPRSGDLSVYWYQQSLDQGLQFLIQYYNGEERAKGNILERFSAQQFPDLHSELNLSSLELGDSALYFCASSHGNQPQHFGDGTRLSIL.

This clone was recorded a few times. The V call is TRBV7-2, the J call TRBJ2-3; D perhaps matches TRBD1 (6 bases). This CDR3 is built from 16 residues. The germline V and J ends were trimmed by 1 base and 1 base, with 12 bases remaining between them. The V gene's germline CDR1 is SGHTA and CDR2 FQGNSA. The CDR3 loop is CASSLGLQGGTDTQYF. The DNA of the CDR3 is TGTGCCAGCAGCTTAGGTTTACAGGGAGGCACAGATACGCAGTATTTT.

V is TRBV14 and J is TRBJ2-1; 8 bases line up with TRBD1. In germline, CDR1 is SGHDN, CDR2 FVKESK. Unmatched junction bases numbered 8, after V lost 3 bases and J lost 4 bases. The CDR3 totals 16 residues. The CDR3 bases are TGTGCCAGCAGCCAGACGGACAGGGCCCGGTACAATGAGCAGTTCTTC. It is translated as CASSQTDRARYNEQFF.

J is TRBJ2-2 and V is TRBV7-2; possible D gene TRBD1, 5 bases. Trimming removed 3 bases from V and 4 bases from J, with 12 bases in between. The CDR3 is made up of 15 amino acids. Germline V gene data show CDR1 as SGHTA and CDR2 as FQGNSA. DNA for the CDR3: TGTGCCAGCAGCTTGGCCCAGACAGCCACCGGGGAGCTGTTTTTT. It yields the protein CASSLAQTATGELFF.

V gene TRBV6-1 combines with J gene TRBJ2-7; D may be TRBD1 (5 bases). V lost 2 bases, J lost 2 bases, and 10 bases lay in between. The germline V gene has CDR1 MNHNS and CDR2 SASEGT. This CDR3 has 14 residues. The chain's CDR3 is CASSERGPPYEQYF. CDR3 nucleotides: TGTGCCAGCAGTGAAAGGGGTCCCCCCTACGAGCAGTACTTC.

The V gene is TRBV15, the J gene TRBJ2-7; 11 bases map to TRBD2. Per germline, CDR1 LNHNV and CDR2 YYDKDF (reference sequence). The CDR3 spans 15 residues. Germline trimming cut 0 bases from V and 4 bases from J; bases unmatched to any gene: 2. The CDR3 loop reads CATSRDTSGSYEQYF. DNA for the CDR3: TGTGCCACCAGCAGAGACACTAGCGGGAGTTACGAGCAGTACTTC.

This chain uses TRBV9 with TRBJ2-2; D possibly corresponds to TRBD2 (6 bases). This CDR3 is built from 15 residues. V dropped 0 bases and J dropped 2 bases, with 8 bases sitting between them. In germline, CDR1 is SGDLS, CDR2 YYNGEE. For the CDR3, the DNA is TGTGCCAGCAGCGTAGTCGGGGGTAACACCGGGGAGCTGTTTTTT. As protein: CASSVVGGNTGELFF.

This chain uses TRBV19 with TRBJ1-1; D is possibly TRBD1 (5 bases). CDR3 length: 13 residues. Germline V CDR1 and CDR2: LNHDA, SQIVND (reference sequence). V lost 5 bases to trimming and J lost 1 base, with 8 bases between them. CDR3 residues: CASSSDKNTEAFF. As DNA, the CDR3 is TGTGCCAGTAGTTCGGACAAGAACACTGAAGCTTTCTTT.

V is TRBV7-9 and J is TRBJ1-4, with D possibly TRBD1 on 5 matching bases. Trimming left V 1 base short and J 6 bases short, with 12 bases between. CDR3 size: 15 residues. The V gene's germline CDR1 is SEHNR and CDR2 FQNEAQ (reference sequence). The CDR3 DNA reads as TGTGCCAGCAGCTTAGAGGGCAGGGAATATGAAAAACTGTTTTTT. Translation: CASSLEGREYEKLFF. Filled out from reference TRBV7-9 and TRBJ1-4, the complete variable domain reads DTGVSQNPRHKITKRGQNVTFRCDPISEHNRLYWYRQTLGQGPEFLTYFQNEAQLEKSRLLSDRFSAERPKGSFSTLEIQRTEQGDSAMYLCASSLEGREYEKLFFGSGTQLSVL.

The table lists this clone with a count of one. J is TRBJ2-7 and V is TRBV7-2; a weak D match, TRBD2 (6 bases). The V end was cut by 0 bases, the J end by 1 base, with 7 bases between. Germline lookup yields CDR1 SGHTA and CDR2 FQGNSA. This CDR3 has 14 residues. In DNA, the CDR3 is TGTGCCAGCAGCTTAGCGGGGGGTTCCTACGAGCAGTACTTC. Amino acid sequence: CASSLAGGSYEQYF.

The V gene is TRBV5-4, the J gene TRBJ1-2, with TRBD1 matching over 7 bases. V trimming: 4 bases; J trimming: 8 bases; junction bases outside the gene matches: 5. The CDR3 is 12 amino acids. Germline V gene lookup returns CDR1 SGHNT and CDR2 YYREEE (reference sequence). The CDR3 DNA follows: TGTGCCAGCAGCGACAGGGCTAGAGGCTACACCTTC. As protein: CASSDRARGYTF.

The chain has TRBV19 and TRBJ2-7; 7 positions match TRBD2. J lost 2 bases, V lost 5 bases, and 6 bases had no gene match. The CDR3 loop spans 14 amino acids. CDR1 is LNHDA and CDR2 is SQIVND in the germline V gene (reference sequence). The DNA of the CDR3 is TGTGCCAGTAGTGCGACTAGCTCGGCCTACGAGCAGTACTTC. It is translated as CASSATSSAYEQYF.

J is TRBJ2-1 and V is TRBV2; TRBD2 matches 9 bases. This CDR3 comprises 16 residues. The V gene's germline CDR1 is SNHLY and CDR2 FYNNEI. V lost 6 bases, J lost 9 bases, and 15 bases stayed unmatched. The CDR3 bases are TGTGCCAGCAGCATCGAAGCTAGCGGGGCCGGGAGTGAGCAGTTCTTC. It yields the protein CASSIEASGAGSEQFF.